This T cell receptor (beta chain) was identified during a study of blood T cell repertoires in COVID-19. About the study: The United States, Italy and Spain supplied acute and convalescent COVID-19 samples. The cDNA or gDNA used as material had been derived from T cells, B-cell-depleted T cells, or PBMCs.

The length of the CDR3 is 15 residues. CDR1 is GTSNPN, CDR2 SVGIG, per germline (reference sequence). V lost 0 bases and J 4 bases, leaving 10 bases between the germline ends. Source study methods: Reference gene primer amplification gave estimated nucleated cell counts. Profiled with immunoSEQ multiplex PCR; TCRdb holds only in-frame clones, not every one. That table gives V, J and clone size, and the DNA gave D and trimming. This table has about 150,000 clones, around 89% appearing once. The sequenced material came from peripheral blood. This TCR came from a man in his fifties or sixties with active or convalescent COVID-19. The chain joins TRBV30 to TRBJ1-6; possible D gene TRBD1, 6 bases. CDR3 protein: CAWSVTGRYNSPLHF. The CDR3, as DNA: TGTGCCTGGAGTGTAACAGGGCGTTATAATTCACCCCTCCACTTT.